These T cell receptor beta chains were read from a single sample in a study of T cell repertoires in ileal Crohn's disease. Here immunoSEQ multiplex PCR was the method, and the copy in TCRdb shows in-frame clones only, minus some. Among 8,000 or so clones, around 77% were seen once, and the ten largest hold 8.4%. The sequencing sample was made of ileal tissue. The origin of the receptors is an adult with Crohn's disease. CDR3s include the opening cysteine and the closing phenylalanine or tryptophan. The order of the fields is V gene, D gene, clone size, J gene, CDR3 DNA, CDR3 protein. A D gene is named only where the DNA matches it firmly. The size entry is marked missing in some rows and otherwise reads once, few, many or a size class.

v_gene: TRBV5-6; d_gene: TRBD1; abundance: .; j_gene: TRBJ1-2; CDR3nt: TGTGCCAGCAGCTCAAGACAGGGTGGTGACTATGGCTACACCTTC; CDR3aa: CASSSRQGGDYGYTF
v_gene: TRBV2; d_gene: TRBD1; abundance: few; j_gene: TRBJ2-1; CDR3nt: TGTGCCAGCATGAGGGGGCAAAACCCTTACAATGAGCAGTTCTTC; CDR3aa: CASMRGQNPYNEQFF
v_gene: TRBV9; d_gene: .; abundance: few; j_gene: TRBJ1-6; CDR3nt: TGTGCCAGCAGTGCAGAATGGAATTCACCCCTCCACTTT; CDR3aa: CASSAEWNSPLHF
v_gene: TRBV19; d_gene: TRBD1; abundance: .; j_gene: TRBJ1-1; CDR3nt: TGTGCCAGTAGTCTCACCACAGGGGCTGATAACACTGAAGCTTTCTTT; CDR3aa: CASSLTTGADNTEAFF
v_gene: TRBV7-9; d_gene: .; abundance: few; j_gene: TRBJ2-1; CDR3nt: TGTGCCAGCAGCTTAGTACTCTCTACAGACCTATACAATGAGCAGTTCTTC; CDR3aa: CASSLVLSTDLYNEQFF
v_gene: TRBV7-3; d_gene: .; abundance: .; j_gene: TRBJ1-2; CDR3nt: TGTGCCAGCAGCGCCAGTGGGGGACTCTATGGCTACACCTTC; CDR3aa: CASSASGGLYGYTF
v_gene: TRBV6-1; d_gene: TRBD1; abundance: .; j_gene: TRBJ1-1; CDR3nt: TGTGCCAGCACAGGGGGAGCAGGGAGTCGAGCTTTCTTT; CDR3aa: CASTGGAGSRAFF
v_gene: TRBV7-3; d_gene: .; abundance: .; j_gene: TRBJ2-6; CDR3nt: TGTGCCAGCAGCTTAAACCAGGTTGGGGCCAACGTCCTGACTTTC; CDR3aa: CASSLNQVGANVLTF
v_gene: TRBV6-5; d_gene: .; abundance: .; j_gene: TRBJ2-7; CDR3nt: TGTGCCAGCACCTCAGGGACTCCGAGCTCCTACGAGCAGTACTTC; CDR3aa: CASTSGTPSSYEQYF
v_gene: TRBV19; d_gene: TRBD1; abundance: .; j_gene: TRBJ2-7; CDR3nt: TGTGCCAGTGGGACAGGGTTCTACGAGCAGTACTTC; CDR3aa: CASGTGFYEQYF
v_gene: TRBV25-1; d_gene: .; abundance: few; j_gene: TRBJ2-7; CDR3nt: TGTGCCAGCAGTGAAATCGTGCTCAGCCCTACGGGGAGAGGGGAGCAGTACTTC; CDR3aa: CASSEIVLSPTGRGEQYF
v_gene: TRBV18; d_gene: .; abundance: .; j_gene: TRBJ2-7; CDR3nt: TGTGCCAGCTCACCTACCGCACAGGGCTACGAGCAGTACTTC; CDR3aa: CASSPTAQGYEQYF
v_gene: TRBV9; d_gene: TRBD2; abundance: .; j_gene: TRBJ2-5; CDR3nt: TGTGCCAGCAGCCTCGGGCCAGCGGGGGGGCAAGAGACCCAGTACTTC; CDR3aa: CASSLGPAGGQETQYF
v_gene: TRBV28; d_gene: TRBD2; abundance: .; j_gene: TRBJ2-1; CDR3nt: TGTGCCAGCACCTTTAGCGGGGAGGGGAATGAGCAGTTCTTC; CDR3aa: CASTFSGEGNEQFF
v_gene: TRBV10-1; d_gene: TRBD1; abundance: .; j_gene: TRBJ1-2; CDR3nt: TGCGCCAGCAGTGAACGACAGGGGTATGGCTACACCTTC; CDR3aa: CASSERQGYGYTF
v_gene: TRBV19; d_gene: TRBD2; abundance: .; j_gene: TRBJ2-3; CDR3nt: TGTGCCAGTAGTATTCGACTAGCCCGGGGAGATACGCAGTATTTT; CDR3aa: CASSIRLARGDTQYF
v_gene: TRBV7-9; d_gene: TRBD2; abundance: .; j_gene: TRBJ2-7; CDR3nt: TGTGCCAGCAGCACGACGGGCGGGGGACTCGCCTCCTACGAGCAGTACTTC; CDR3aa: CASSTTGGGLASYEQYF
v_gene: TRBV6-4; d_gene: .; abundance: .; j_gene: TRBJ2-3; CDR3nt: TGTGCCAGCAGTGATGGGGACAACACAGATACGCAGTATTTT; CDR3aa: CASSDGDNTDTQYF
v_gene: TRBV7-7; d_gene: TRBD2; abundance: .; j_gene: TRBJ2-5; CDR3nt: TGTGCTAGCAGCTTTGGCAGGACTAGCGGGGGAGAGACCCAGTACTTC; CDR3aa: CASSFGRTSGGETQYF
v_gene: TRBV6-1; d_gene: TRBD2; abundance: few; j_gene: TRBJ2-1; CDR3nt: TGTGCCAGCAGTGATAGCGGGGGGTACAATGAGCAGTTCTTC; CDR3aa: CASSDSGGYNEQFF
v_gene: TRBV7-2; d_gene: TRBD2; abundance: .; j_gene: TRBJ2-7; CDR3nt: TGTGCCAGCAGCTCGCTGCGGAGGGGAGGGTCCTACGAGCAGTACTTC; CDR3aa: CASSSLRRGGSYEQYF
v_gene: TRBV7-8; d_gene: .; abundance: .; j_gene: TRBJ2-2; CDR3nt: TGTGCCAGCAGCTTAGCCCCGCGGGGCCAGCTTGGGGAGCTGTTTTTT; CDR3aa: CASSLAPRGQLGELFF
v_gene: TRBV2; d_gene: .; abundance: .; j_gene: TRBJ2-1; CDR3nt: TGTGCCAGCGCCGCTGAGGCGACGGGCTCCTACAATGAGCAGTTCTTC; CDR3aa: CASAAEATGSYNEQFF
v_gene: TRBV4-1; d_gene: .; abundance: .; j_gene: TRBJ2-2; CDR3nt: TGCGCCAGCAGCCAAGATCGTACAGCCGGGGAGCTGTTTTTT; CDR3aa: CASSQDRTAGELFF
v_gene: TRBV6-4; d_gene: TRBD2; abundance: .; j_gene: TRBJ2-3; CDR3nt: TGTGCCAGCAGTGACTCGGCTAGCGGGCACACAGATACGCAGTATTTT; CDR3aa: CASSDSASGHTDTQYF
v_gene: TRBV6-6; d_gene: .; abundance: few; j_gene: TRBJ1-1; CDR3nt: TGTGCCAGCAGTTACTCCGGACAGTTGAACACTGAAGCTTTCTTT; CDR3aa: CASSYSGQLNTEAFF
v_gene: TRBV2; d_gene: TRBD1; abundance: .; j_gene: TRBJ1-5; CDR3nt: TGTGCCAGCAGTCCCGGGACAGGGAAAAGCAATCAGCCCCAGCATTTT; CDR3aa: CASSPGTGKSNQPQHF
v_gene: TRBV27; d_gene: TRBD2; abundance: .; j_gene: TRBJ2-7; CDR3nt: TGTGCCAGCAGGGGGTGGGGGGGGACGGGCTACGAGCAGTACTTC; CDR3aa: CASRGWGGTGYEQYF
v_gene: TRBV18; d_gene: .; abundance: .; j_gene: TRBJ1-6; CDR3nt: TGTGCCAGCTCACCACAGAACCAGGGACCCCTCCACTTT; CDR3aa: CASSPQNQGPLHF
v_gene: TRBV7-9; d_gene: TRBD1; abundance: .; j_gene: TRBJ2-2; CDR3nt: TGTGCCAGCAGCCCCGGGACAGGGAACACCGGGGAGCTGTTTTTT; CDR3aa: CASSPGTGNTGELFF
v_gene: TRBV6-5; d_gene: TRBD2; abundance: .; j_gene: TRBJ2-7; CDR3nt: TGTGCCAGCAGTTCTCGTAGACGGGGGGGTCCGGTCGAGCAGTACTTC; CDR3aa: CASSSRRRGGPVEQYF
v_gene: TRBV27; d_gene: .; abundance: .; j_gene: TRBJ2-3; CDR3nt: TGTGCCAGCAGTTTCGGCGCTACACAGGGTCCAGATACGCAGTATTTT; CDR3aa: CASSFGATQGPDTQYF
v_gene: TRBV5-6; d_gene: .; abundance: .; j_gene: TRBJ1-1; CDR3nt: TGTGCCAGCAGCTTGGCAGGGAAGGGCGCTGAAGCTTTCTTT; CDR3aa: CASSLAGKGAEAFF
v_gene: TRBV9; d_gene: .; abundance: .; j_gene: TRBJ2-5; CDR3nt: TGTGCCAGCAGCGCAACTCCGGGGGGCCAAGCTAGAGAGACCCAGTACTTC; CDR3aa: CASSATPGGQARETQYF
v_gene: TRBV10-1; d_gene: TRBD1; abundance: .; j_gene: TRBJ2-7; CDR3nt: TGCGCCAGCAGGGAGGGGACAGGGGCCACCTACGAGCAGTACTTC; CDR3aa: CASREGTGATYEQYF
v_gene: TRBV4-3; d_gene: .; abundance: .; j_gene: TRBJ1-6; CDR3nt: TGCGCCAGCAGCCAAGATACGGTCCTGTCCGGCAGGGCAAATTCACCCCTCCACTTT; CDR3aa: CASSQDTVLSGRANSPLHF
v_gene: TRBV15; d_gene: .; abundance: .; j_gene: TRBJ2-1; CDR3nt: TGTGCCACCAGCAGAGAGGCGGTTACTTCCTACAATGAGCAGTTCTTC; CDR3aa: CATSREAVTSYNEQFF
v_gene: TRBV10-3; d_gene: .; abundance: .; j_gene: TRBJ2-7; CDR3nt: TGTGCCATCAGTGCAGGGTCGGACGAGCAGTACTTC; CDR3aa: CAISAGSDEQYF
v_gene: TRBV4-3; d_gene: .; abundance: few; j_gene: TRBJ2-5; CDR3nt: TGCGCCAGCAGCCAAGGGACTTACCAAGAGACCCAGTACTTC; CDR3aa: CASSQGTYQETQYF
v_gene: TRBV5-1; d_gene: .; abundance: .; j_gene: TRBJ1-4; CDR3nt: TGCGCCAGCAGCTTGAACCCCCGGGGGGATGAAAAACTGTTTTTT; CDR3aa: CASSLNPRGDEKLFF
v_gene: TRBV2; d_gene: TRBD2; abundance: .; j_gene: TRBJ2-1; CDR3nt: TGTGCCAGCAGTCGCACTAGCGGGGGATCAAATGAGCAGTTCTTC; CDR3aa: CASSRTSGGSNEQFF
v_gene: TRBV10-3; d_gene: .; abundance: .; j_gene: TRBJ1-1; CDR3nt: TGTGCCATGGGGGAGGGGCAAGGGACTGAAGCTTTCTTT; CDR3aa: CAMGEGQGTEAFF
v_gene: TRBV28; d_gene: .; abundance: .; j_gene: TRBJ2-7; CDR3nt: TGTGCCAGCAGTCGGACAGCCATCGGATACGAGCAGTACTTC; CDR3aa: CASSRTAIGYEQYF
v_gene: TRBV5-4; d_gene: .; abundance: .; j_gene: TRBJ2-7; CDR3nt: TGTGCCAGCAGCTTGCGGGGAGAGCAGTACTTC; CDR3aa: CASSLRGEQYF
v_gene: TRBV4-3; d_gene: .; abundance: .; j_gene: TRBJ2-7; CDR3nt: TGCGCCAGCAGCGAAGGACAGTACTCCTACGAGCAGTACTTC; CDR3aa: CASSEGQYSYEQYF
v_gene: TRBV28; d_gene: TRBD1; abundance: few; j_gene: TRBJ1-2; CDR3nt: TGTGCCAGCAGCAACCTCCGGACAGGTGCTAACTATGGCTACACCTTC; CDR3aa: CASSNLRTGANYGYTF
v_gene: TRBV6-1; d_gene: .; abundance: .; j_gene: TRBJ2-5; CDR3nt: TGTGCCAGCAGTGAGGCGGGGGCATGGGAGACCCAGTACTTC; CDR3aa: CASSEAGAWETQYF
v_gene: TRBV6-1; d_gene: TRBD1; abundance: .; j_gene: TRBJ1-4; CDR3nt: TGTGCCAGCAGTGAAGGCCCGCAAGGGGGCGAAAAACTGTTTTTT; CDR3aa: CASSEGPQGGEKLFF
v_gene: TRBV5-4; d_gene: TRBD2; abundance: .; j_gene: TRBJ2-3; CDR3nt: TGTGCCAGCAGCTTGGTGCTAGCGGGGGGTTATACGCAGTATTTT; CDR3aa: CASSLVLAGGYTQYF
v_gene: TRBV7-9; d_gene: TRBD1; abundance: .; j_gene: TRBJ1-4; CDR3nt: TGTGCCAGCGGAGGTGGCAGGGGGCAGGGAAAACTGTTTTTT; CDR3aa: CASGGGRGQGKLFF
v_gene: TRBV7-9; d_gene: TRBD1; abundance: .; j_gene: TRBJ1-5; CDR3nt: TGTGCCAGCAGCCCGAGGGACAGGGGACCCCAGCCCCAGCATTTT; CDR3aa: CASSPRDRGPQPQHF
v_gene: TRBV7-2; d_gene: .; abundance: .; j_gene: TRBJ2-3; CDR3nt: TGTGCCAGCAGCCGTCAACAAACACCAGATACGCAGTATTTT; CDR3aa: CASSRQQTPDTQYF
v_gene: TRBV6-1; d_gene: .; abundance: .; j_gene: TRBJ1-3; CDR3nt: TGTGCCAGCAGCCTGAACTCAGGCTCTGGAAACACCATATATTTT; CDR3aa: CASSLNSGSGNTIYF
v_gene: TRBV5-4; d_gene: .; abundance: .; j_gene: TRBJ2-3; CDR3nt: TGTGCCAGCAGCAATCTACATTCCAGTTCGCGGGATACGCAGTATTTT; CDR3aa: CASSNLHSSSRDTQYF
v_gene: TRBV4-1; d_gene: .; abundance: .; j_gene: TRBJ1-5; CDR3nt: TGCGCCAGCAGCCAAGTACTGAATCAGCCCCAGCATTTT; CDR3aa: CASSQVLNQPQHF
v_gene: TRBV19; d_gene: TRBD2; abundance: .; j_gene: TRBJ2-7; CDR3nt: TGTGCCAGTAGTATGACTAGCGGCTACGAGCAGTACTTC; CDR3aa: CASSMTSGYEQYF
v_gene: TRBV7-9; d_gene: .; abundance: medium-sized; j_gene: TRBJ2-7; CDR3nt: TGTGCCAGCAGCTTACAGGGGTACGAGCAGTACTTC; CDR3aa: CASSLQGYEQYF